This T cell receptor (beta chain) came from a study of blood T cell repertoires in COVID-19. The authors' processing: Reference gene primer amplification yielded estimated nucleated cell counts. Assay used: immunoSEQ multiplex PCR; TCRdb lists only in-frame clones, some missing. Clonal size and the V and J genes are those of that table, whereas D and trimming came from the DNA. Of a few hundred thousand clones listed, around 83% are singletons. This clone is a singleton in its sample. The receptor's source is a man aged 50-59 years who had recovered from COVID-19. The sequenced material came from peripheral blood.

The CDR3 nucleotides are TGTGCCAGCTTTTCTGCAACTAATGAAAAACTGTTTTTT. Protein product: CASFSATNEKLFF. The V call is TRBV28, the J call TRBJ1-4; D is ambiguous. The CDR3 consists of 13 residues. CDR1 MDHEN and CDR2 SYDVKM come from the germline V gene. The V end lost 8 bases, the J end lost 0 bases, and 7 bases lay between the germline ends.